This T cell receptor (beta chain) was documented in a study of PD-L1 blockade in urothelial cancer (dated by TCRdb to 2016 to 2017). With regard to the full study: All patients started therapy in about 2014 and received atezolizumab 1,200 mg intravenously every 3 weeks. About 85% of the 29 patients were males with bladder-origin urothelial cancer, and about 65% of the roughly 30 reported a prior smoking history. An ECOG performance status of 0 or 1 was recorded for the patients, and 0 to 3 prior chemotherapy regimens had been received by the patients. Blood samples were analyzed 3 weeks after the start of treatment (second dose) and 6 weeks after the start of treatment. Blood samples gave a median of about 150,000 T cells and tens of thousands of unique TCRs, with a median clonality of 0.080. The study was an exploratory multi-omic analysis of somatic, immune and clinical correlates of response to PD-L1 blockade with atezolizumab in urothelial cancer. Pretreatment tumor samples, along with matched peripheral blood serially collected before and after atezolizumab treatment, were subjected to TCR sequencing. Progression-free survival longer than 6 months counted as durable clinical benefit, and TCR features were additionally tested against both progression-free and overall survival. Whole exome sequencing and RNA sequencing of pretreatment tumors were performed alongside TCR sequencing in the same patients. Durable clinical benefit was achieved by nine patients but not by the remaining 20. Pretreatment blood TCR-seq was available for twenty-nine patients, at least one posttreatment blood collection was obtained for about 24 patients, and tumor TCR-seq was available for about 24 patients.

The research as a whole found: Among patients with durable benefit, tumor-associated TCR clones showed greater expansion in peripheral blood 3 weeks after treatment started (n of about 21, p = 0.022). Because of the small sample size (n = 29) and the many exploratory analyses performed, the results are intended to be regarded as hypothesis-generating. A pretreatment peripheral blood TCR clonality below the median was linked to improved progression-free and overall survival.

For this clone: The antigen it recognizes is unknown. Per-base qualities were not stored, and no clone one base away is much larger.

To estimate absolute template abundance from read counts, synthetic TCR analog templates were spiked into each PCR. The immunoSEQ assay used bias-controlled V and J gene primers to amplify TCRbeta CDR3 regions from genomic DNA. Sequencing of rearranged TCRbeta segments was performed at approximately 20X coverage. The original methods were these. Sequencing errors were corrected by clustering, and CDR3s were annotated against IMGT so that V, D and J genes could be assigned. Out-of-frame and stop-codon sequences were excluded, and only productive TCRbeta rearrangements were used in downstream analyses. Clonality was calculated as one minus the Shannon entropy normalized by the log of the number of unique productive sequences. Fisher's exact test with Benjamini-Hochberg correction, using a cutoff of adjusted p below 0.01, was how clones that differed between time points or between blood and tumor were identified. In its TCRdb copy, this immuneACCESS table keeps in-frame sequences only and misses some clones. Where compared with another copy, unresolved V genes explain less than half of these, and the others have no known cause. Clonal size and the V and J genes are those of that table, whereas D and trimming came from the DNA. In all, the sample holds more than 45,000 clones, and roughly 75% of those were seen once. 3.5% to 4.5% of the sample goes to the ten largest clones.

V is pruned by 3 bases and J by 3 bases, leaving 8 bases of the junction without a gene match. From its cysteine to its phenylalanine, the CDR3 spans 17 amino acids. Only the CDR3 DNA stays, 51 bases, in frame from base 1. CDR1 and CDR2, looked up from the germline V gene (reference sequence), are SGHNT and YYREEE. The sample's time point label, in plain terms: pretreatment peripheral blood. A total of 29 patients with locally advanced or metastatic urothelial carcinoma, treated at Memorial Sloan Kettering on a trial protocol, made up the cohort. Peripheral blood mononuclear cells were collected pretreatment and during treatment, with between 1 and 8 total time points obtained per patient. The Qiagen DNeasy Blood extraction kit was used to purify genomic DNA from total PBMCs and tumor samples. PBMCs were collected pretreatment and during treatment, and were isolated and stored as previously described.

The sequences come from PBMCs, collected around atezolizumab (anti-PD-L1) treatment. This sequence was found in a man between 65 and 80 years old with urothelial cancer. The chain links TRBV5-4 with TRBJ2-2; the junction holds 10 bases that match TRBD1. The sequenced DNA: TGTGCCAGCAGCTCGGGACAGGGGATGGCTTACACCGGGGAGCTGTTTTTT. Its coded protein is CASSSGQGMAYTGELFF.